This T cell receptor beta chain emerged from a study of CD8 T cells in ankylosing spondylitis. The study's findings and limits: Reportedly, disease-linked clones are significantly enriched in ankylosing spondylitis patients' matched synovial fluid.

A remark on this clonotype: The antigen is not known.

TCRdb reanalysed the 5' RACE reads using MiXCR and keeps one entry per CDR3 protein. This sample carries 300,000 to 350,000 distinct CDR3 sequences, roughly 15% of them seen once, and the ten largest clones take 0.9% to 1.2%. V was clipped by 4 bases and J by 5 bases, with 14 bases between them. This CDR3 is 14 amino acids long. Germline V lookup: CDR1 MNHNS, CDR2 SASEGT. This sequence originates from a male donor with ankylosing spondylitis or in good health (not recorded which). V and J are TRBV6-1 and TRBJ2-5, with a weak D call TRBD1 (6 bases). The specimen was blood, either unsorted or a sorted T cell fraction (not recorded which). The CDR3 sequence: CASSAGLQGETQYF. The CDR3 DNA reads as TGTGCCAGCAGTGCGGGTCTCCAGGGGGAGACCCAGTACTTC.